This T cell receptor beta chain comes out of a study of cytomegalovirus exposure and HLA in healthy donors. Study findings and constraints: Rarity marked most TCR sequences, yet some public TCRs occurred in many donors. Later analysis identified about 18,000 TCR beta sequences associated with HLA alleles, using a false discovery rate threshold of 0.05.

Details on this clone: Its specificity is not known.

The PCR employed 60 Vbeta primers together with 13 Jbeta primers. Assay used: immunoSEQ multiplex PCR; TCRdb lists only in-frame clones, some missing. Of fewer than 110,000 clones detected, 65% to 75% appear once; the ten largest clones hold approximately 2%. The CDR3 runs to 14 residues. Trimming removed 6 bases from V and 2 bases from J, with 14 bases in between. Germline-derived CDR1 and CDR2 are SEHNR and FQNEAQ (reference sequence). Specimen: PBMCs. The TCR sequence derives from a woman between 40 and 55 years old in good health and CMV-seronegative. The V call is TRBV7-9, the J call TRBJ2-7, with a tentative D call TRBD1 (6 bases). The CDR3 region has the DNA TGTGCCAGCAGTTGGACAGCCCAGGCCTACGAGCAGTACTTC. This sequence encodes CASSWTAQAYEQYF.